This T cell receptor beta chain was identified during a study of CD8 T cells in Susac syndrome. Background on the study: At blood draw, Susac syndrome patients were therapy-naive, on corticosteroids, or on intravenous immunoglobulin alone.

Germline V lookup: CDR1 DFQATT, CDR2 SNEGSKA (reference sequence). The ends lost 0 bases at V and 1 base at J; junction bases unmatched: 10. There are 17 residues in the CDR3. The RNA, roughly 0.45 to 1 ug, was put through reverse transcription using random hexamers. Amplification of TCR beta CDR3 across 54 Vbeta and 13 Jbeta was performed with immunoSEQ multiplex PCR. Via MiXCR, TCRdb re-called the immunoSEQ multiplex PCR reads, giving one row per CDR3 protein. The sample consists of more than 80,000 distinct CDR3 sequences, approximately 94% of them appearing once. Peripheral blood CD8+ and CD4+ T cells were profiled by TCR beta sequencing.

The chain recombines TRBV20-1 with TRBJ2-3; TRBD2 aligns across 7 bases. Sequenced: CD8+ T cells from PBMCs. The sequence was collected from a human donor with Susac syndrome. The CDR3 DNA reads TGCAGTGCTAGAGATTTCATGGCGGGGGAGGGCACAGATACGCAGTATTTT. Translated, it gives CSARDFMAGEGTDTQYF.